This T cell receptor (beta chain) appears in the sequencing data of a study of T cell changes during pregnancy in multiple sclerosis. Produced via immunoSEQ multiplex PCR; TCRdb's table is partial and in-frame only. The sample holds tens of thousands of clones, over 75% seen once. Germline V lookup: CDR1 SGHRS, CDR2 YFSETQ. The CDR3 has 14 residues. The V gene end was trimmed by 2 bases and the J gene end by 3 bases; junction bases not matched to a gene: 2. The sample here was CD8+ T cells from peripheral blood mononuclear cells, taken before pregnancy. This chain connects TRBV5-1 to TRBJ1-1; TRBD1 agrees at 9 bases. The sequence was obtained from a female donor with multiple sclerosis, enrolled in a pregnancy study. The CDR3 loop is CASSFWTGDTEAFF. CDR3 in DNA: TGCGCCAGCAGCTTTTGGACAGGGGACACTGAAGCTTTCTTT.